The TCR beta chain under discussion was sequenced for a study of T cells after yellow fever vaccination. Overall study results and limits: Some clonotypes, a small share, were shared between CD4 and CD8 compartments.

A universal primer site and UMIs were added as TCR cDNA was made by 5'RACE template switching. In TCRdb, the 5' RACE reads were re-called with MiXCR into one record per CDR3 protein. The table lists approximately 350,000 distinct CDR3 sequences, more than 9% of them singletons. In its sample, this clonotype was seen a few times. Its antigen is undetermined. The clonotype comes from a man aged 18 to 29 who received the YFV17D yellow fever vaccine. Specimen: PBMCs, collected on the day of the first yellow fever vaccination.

CDR3 sequence (DNA): TGTGCCAGCAGCCTTGAGGACAGGGGTTATTCACCCCTCCACTTT. Its protein is CASSLEDRGYSPLHF. The V gene is TRBV3-1, the J gene TRBJ1-6, with TRBD1 matching 9 bases. In germline, CDR1 is LGHDT, CDR2 YNNKEL (reference sequence). V gave up 4 bases and J gave up 8 bases; unmatched junction bases: 6. This CDR3 has 15 residues.